The 13 T cell receptor beta chains listed next were all sequenced from one sample in a study of OX40 agonist ivuxolimab in advanced cancers. This table comes from immunoSEQ multiplex PCR, and its TCRdb copy is limited to in-frame clones, with some not included. The sample lists approximately 20,000 clones; roughly 90% were seen once. The sequencing here drew on CD4+ or CD8+ T cells sorted from blood, taken in a trial of the OX40 agonist ivuxolimab. The receptors were sampled from an adult with an advanced solid tumor such as melanoma, head and neck, liver or kidney cancer.

V usage is TRBV7-2 and J usage is TRBJ2-2; unclear D gene. Germline CDR1 is SGHTA and CDR2 is FQGNSA. The length of the CDR3 is 12 residues. V was cut by 5 bases and J by 12 bases, with 13 bases left in between. Here the CDR3 DNA reads TGTGCCAGCAGCCAGGCCAAATACCAGCTGTTTTTT. It encodes CASSQAKYQLFF.

The rearrangement uses TRBV5-1 and TRBJ2-7, with D possibly being TRBD1 (5 bases). This CDR3 contains 14 residues. V lost 2 bases, J lost 4 bases, and 13 bases lay in between. CDR1 is SGHRS and CDR2 is YFSETQ in the germline V gene. The CDR3 spells CASSFQGGLYEQYF. In nucleotides, the CDR3 is TGCGCCAGCAGCTTCCAGGGCGGTTTGTACGAGCAGTACTTC.

This clone has just a few counts. This chain connects TRBV6-4 to TRBJ2-1; D is uncertain. Per the germline V gene, CDR1 is MRHNA and CDR2 is SNTAGT. V was shortened by 5 bases and J by 5 bases, with 16 bases between the two germline ends. The CDR3 is made up of 15 amino acids. CDR3 DNA sequence: TGTGCCAGCAGTCTTTCAAGCCCCCTAAACAATGAGCAGTTCTTC. Protein: CASSLSSPLNNEQFF.

This chain joins TRBV7-3 and TRBJ2-1, with TRBD1 as a possible D gene (6 bases). The CDR3 loop spans 15 amino acids. Trimming removed 4 bases from V and 8 bases from J, with 18 bases in between. Germline lookup yields CDR1 SGHTA and CDR2 FQGTGA. In nucleotides, the CDR3 is TGTGCCAGCAGCTCCCGGGACACCGGGCCACATGAGCAGTTCTTC. Its translation is CASSSRDTGPHEQFF.

This chain uses TRBV7-2 with TRBJ1-1; the D gene is possibly TRBD1 (6 bases). Germline-derived CDR1 and CDR2 are SGHTA and FQGNSA. The CDR3 loop spans 15 amino acids. With 1 base removed from V and 4 bases from J, the gap between germline ends came to 13 bases. The CDR3 nucleotides are TGTGCCAGCAGCTTAGATGGCAGGGGTAGCACTGAAGCTTTCTTT. Encoded protein: CASSLDGRGSTEAFF.

V usage is TRBV11-3 and J usage is TRBJ2-5, with no clear D. V was shortened by 0 bases and J by 1 base, with 3 bases between the two germline ends. Germline V CDR1 and CDR2: SGHNT, YENEEA. The CDR3 loop spans 13 amino acids. CDR3 bases: TGTGCCAGCAGCTTAGAGTCCCAAGAGACCCAGTACTTC. Translating it yields CASSLESQETQYF. The variable domain in full, completed from reference TRBV11-3 and TRBJ2-5, reads EAGVVQSPRYKIIEKKQPVAFWCNPISGHNTLYWYLQNLGQGPELLIRYENEEAVDDSQLPKDRFSAERLKGVDSTLKIQPAELGDSAVYLCASSLESQETQYFGPGTRLLVL.

The chain uses TRBV7-8 and TRBJ2-5, with a weak D call TRBD2 (5 bases). Germline loops: CDR1 SGHVS, CDR2 FQNEAQ. The V and J ends lost 7 bases and 2 bases respectively, with 14 bases between them. The CDR3 is made up of 14 amino acids. CDR3 residues: CASTPGGLQETQYF. The CDR3 DNA reads TGTGCCAGCACCCCAGGCGGGCTTCAAGAGACCCAGTACTTC.

J is TRBJ1-2 and V is TRBV29-1, with unresolved D. Germline lookup yields CDR1 SQVTM and CDR2 ANQGSEA. The length of the CDR3 is 12 residues. V was shortened by 4 bases and J by 7 bases, with 13 bases between the two germline ends. CDR3 nucleotides: TGCAGCGTTGCGCTCCCCCTTGTTGGCTACACCTTC. Translation: CSVALPLVGYTF. Full variable domain (rest looked up from reference TRBV29-1 and TRBJ1-2): SAVISQKPSRDICQRGTSLTIQCQVDSQVTMMFWYRQQPGQSLTLIATANQGSEATYESGFVIDKFPISRPNLTFSTLTVSNMSPEDSSIYLCSVALPLVGYTFGSGTRLTVV.

The gene calls are TRBV30 and TRBJ2-7, with TRBD1 matching 8 bases. The CDR3 extends over 14 amino acids. Germline V gives CDR1 GTSNPN, CDR2 SVGIG (reference sequence). With 3 bases clipped from V and 3 bases from J, the junction kept 7 bases outside the gene matches. The CDR3 coding sequence is TGTGCCTGGAGCCCGAGGGACAGGCTCTACGAGCAGTACTTC. Translated, it gives CAWSPRDRLYEQYF.

The rearrangement joins TRBV25-1 to TRBJ2-2; TRBD2 might be the D (6 bases). This CDR3 comprises 14 residues. V was pared by 7 bases and J by 1 base, with 10 bases between. Germline CDR1 and CDR2: MGHDK and SYGVNS. Here the CDR3 reads CASMGRGNTGELFF. The CDR3 bases are TGTGCCAGCATGGGGCGGGGGAACACCGGGGAGCTGTTTTTT.

The table lists this clone with a count of one. The chain joins TRBV15 to TRBJ2-7, with no clear D. The CDR3 contains 13 residues. Looked up from germline, CDR1 is LNHNV and CDR2 is YYDKDF (reference sequence). The ends were cut back, 0 bases at V and 2 bases at J, with 5 bases in the middle. The CDR3 loop is CATSRDLAYEQYF. In nucleotides, the CDR3 is TGTGCCACCAGCAGAGATCTAGCCTACGAGCAGTACTTC.

The chain employs TRBV23-1 and TRBJ2-7, with TRBD2 matching 8 bases. TRBV23-1 has ORF status, its function being uncertain. V trimming: 4 bases; J trimming: 4 bases; junction bases outside the gene matches: 6. CDR3 size: 14 residues. CDR3 DNA: TGCGCCAGCAGTCTCCGTCGGGGGGGATACGAGCAGTACTTC. It codes for CASSLRRGGYEQYF.

The V call is TRBV11-3, the J call TRBJ2-1, with 7 positions matching TRBD2. The CDR3 spans 14 residues. Trimming at V came to 7 bases and at J to 1 base, leaving 4 bases not matched to a gene. The germline V gene encodes CDR1 SGHNT and CDR2 YENEEA. CDR3 in DNA: TGTGCCAGCAAGCGCGGGAGATCCTACAATGAGCAGTTCTTC. Amino acid sequence: CASKRGRSYNEQFF.